These 23 T cell receptor beta chains were sequenced from one sample in a study of patients and donors after allogeneic stem cell transplantation. TCRdb reprocessed the RT-PCR reads via MiXCR and lists one record per CDR3 protein. Here the sample spans fewer than 75,000 distinct CDR3 sequences, 10% to 15% being singletons. The sequencing input was blood, either unsorted or a sorted T cell fraction (not recorded which). These receptors were obtained from a human donor who was either an allogeneic HSCT recipient or a stem cell or donor lymphocyte infusion donor (not recorded which). It is not recorded whose cells these are; they may come from a transplant donor.

This clonotype was observed a few times. This chain joins TRBV9 and TRBJ1-2; tentatively, D is TRBD1 (6 bases). The CDR3 loop spans 16 amino acids. Per the germline V gene, CDR1 is SGDLS and CDR2 is YYNGEE. Trimming removed 4 bases from V and 4 bases from J, with 20 bases in between. The CDR3 sequence is CASSPFSKTGAYGYTF. DNA for the CDR3: TGTGCCAGCAGCCCTTTCTCAAAGACAGGCGCCTATGGCTACACCTTC. Looking up the rest from reference TRBV9 and TRBJ1-2 gives the full variable domain: DSGVTQTPKHLITATGQRVTLRCSPRSGDLSVYWYQQSLDQGLQFLIQYYNGEERAKGNILERFSAQQFPDLHSELNLSSLELGDSALYFCASSPFSKTGAYGYTFGSGTRLTVV.

This clonotype was seen at least ten times. The V call is TRBV18, the J call TRBJ1-5, with D perhaps matching TRBD1 (5 bases). The CDR3 runs to 15 residues. Germline loops: CDR1 KGHSH, CDR2 LQKENI. The V end was cut by 3 bases, the J end by 4 bases, with 13 bases between. CDR3 region: CASSPDSSGNQPQHF. The CDR3 DNA reads TGTGCCAGCTCACCCGACAGTAGCGGGAATCAGCCCCAGCATTTT.

This clonotype was counted at least ten times. The rearrangement joins TRBV7-9 to TRBJ2-1; TRBD2 matches 7 bases. J gave up 9 bases and V 4 bases, and 6 bases lay outside the gene matches. The CDR3 covers 13 residues. CDR1 SEHNR and CDR2 FQNEAQ come from the germline V gene (reference sequence). The CDR3 sequence is CASSSGLSSEQFF. The CDR3 region has the DNA TGTGCCAGCAGCTCGGGACTATCGAGTGAGCAGTTCTTC.

This clonotype appeared many times. The J gene is TRBJ1-5, the V gene TRBV20-1; 9 bases line up with TRBD1. Per the germline V gene, CDR1 is DFQATT and CDR2 is SNEGSKA (reference sequence). The CDR3 runs to 13 residues. The CDR3 loop reads CSVPDRGDQPQHF. The CDR3 nucleotides are TGCAGCGTCCCGGACAGGGGCGACCAGCCCCAGCATTTT.

The CDR3 protein is CAISETGELFF. The CDR3 nucleotides read TGTGCCATCAGTGAAACCGGGGAGCTGTTTTTT. The J gene is TRBJ2-2, the V gene TRBV10-3; no clear D gene. Trimming stripped 3 bases from V and 5 bases from J, with 1 base between. This CDR3 is built from 11 residues. From germline, CDR1 is ENHRY and CDR2 SYGVKD.

This clonotype came up a few times. The chain is built from TRBV12-3 or TRBV12-4 and TRBJ2-1, with D possibly being TRBD2 (5 bases). Trimming cost V 6 bases and J 8 bases, with 11 bases left between them. The CDR3 runs 12 residues. The chain's CDR3 is CASRSDSDEQFF. The CDR3 coding sequence is TGTGCCAGCAGATCGGACTCGGATGAGCAGTTCTTC.

The genes are TRBV6-5 and TRBJ2-1, with 7 bases aligning to TRBD2. Trimming at V came to 8 bases and at J to 8 bases, leaving 15 bases not matched to a gene. Germline V gene sequence: CDR1 MNHEY, CDR2 SVGAGI. The CDR3 runs 15 residues. The CDR3 DNA is TGTGCCAGCCGTCCATCGGGGGGAGGCGGTTATGAGCAGTTCTTC. Translated: CASRPSGGGGYEQFF.

The chain couples TRBV7-6 to TRBJ2-1; D gene ambiguous. The germline CDR1 and CDR2 sequences are SGHVS and FNYEAQ. V lost 1 base, J lost 4 bases, and 14 bases lay in between. This CDR3 has 16 amino acids. The CDR3: CASSLDLAVGYNEQFF. The DNA of the CDR3 is TGTGCCAGCAGCTTAGACCTCGCGGTGGGTTACAATGAGCAGTTCTTC.

This clonotype was recorded many times. The chain joins TRBV24-1 to TRBJ1-5; TRBD1 is a possible D gene (5 bases). In germline, CDR1 is KGHDR, CDR2 SFDVKD. CDR3 length equals 14 residues. Trimming removed 1 base at V and 3 bases at J, with 6 bases between. This CDR3 reads CATSDFGANQPQHF. Here the CDR3 DNA reads TGTGCCACCAGTGATTTCGGGGCCAATCAGCCCCAGCATTTT.

The chain joins TRBV12-3 or TRBV12-4 to TRBJ2-1; 10 nucleotides agree with TRBD2. Trimming took 2 bases from V and 12 from J; bases not matched to a gene: 19. This CDR3 is built from 18 residues. CDR3 amino acids: CASSLNGGGTSEYVMQFF. The DNA of the CDR3 is TGTGCCAGCAGTTTAAATGGGGGAGGGACTAGCGAGTACGTTATGCAGTTCTTC.

This clonotype was seen a single time. The chain carries TRBV4-2 and TRBJ2-7; D gene ambiguous. This CDR3 is 15 amino acids long. From germline, CDR1 is LGHNA and CDR2 YNFKEQ. Trimming stripped 3 bases from V and 4 bases from J, with 16 bases between. As DNA, the CDR3 is TGTGCCAGCAGCCAGGTCCAGTCTGGTAGTTACGAGCAGTACTTC. It is translated as CASSQVQSGSYEQYF.

This chain joins TRBV29-1 and TRBJ2-1; no definite D call. V was pared by 0 bases and J by 8 bases, with 5 bases between. The CDR3 has 11 residues. From germline, CDR1 is SQVTM and CDR2 ANQGSEA. CDR3: CSVEDQHEQFF. CDR3 nucleotides: TGCAGCGTTGAAGACCAGCATGAGCAGTTCTTC.

This clonotype was observed a few times. The chain links TRBV7-6 to TRBJ2-1; TRBD2 agrees at 13 bases. The CDR3 consists of 18 residues. The V gene's germline CDR1 is SGHVS and CDR2 FNYEAQ. The J segment lost 4 bases and the V segment lost 0 bases, leaving 6 bases of the junction unmatched. The DNA for the CDR3 is TGTGCCAGCAGCTTAGCCGGGACTAGCGGGACCCTATACAATGAGCAGTTCTTC. It encodes CASSLAGTSGTLYNEQFF.

This clonotype was detected ten times or more. The rearrangement joins TRBV12-5 to TRBJ2-1; TRBD1 agrees at 9 bases. V was pared by 7 bases and J by 3 bases, with 4 bases of the junction left unmatched. This CDR3 spans 14 amino acids. From germline, CDR1 is LGHNT and CDR2 FRNRAP. The CDR3 region is CASVGGQGYNEQFF. In DNA, the CDR3 is TGTGCTAGTGTGGGGGGACAGGGCTACAATGAGCAGTTCTTC.

This clonotype was seen at least ten times. This rearrangement joins TRBV6-5 to TRBJ1-1; tentatively, D is TRBD1 (6 bases). Trimming left V 3 bases short and J 0 bases short, with 17 bases between. The germline V gene encodes CDR1 MNHEY and CDR2 SVGAGI. The CDR3 has 17 amino acids. CDR3: CASSYSRGTFMNTEAFF. The CDR3, as DNA: TGTGCCAGCAGTTATAGCAGGGGAACGTTTATGAACACTGAAGCTTTCTTT.

This clonotype was counted ten times or more. V is TRBV27 and J is TRBJ1-1; D gene unclear. The V end lost 4 bases, the J end lost 10 bases, and 16 bases lay between the germline ends. The CDR3 covers 13 residues. Germline V gene sequence: CDR1 MNHEY, CDR2 SMNVEV (reference sequence). The CDR3 loop is CASSSRWATGAFF. In nucleotides, the CDR3 is TGTGCCAGCAGTTCCAGATGGGCCACCGGAGCTTTCTTT.

The genes are TRBV27 and TRBJ2-7; D call uncertain. V was shortened by 4 bases and J by 2 bases, with 9 bases between the two germline ends. From germline, CDR1 is MNHEY and CDR2 SMNVEV (reference sequence). CDR3 length: 13 residues. The CDR3 DNA follows: TGTGCCAGCAGTTCCTCGACCCCCTACGAGCAGTACTTC. It specifies CASSSSTPYEQYF.

The rearrangement links TRBV27 to TRBJ2-3; D remains unclear. The CDR3 has 13 residues. CDR1 and CDR2 from the germline V gene are MNHEY and SMNVEV (reference sequence). Trimming pared 2 bases from V and 3 bases from J, leaving 6 bases between. The CDR3 region is CASSLRTTDTQYF. CDR3 DNA: TGTGCCAGCAGTTTAAGGACGACAGATACGCAGTATTTT.

This chain connects TRBV5-6 to TRBJ2-2, with TRBD2 as a possible D gene (5 bases). Germline V gene sequence: CDR1 SGHDT, CDR2 YYEEEE. The CDR3 loop spans 15 amino acids. V gave up 5 bases and J gave up 5 bases, with 16 bases separating them. For the CDR3, the DNA is TGTGCCAGCAGATACGGCCGGGGTCTTACCGGGGAGCTGTTTTTT. This translates into CASRYGRGLTGELFF.

The J gene is TRBJ2-1, the V gene TRBV24-1; 9 bases align to TRBD1. Germline loops: CDR1 KGHDR, CDR2 SFDVKD. J lost 1 base, V lost 5 bases, and 2 bases had no gene match. The CDR3 has 15 residues. The CDR3 DNA follows: TGTGCCACCAGTGTAGGGACAGGGTCCTACAATGAGCAGTTCTTC. As protein: CATSVGTGSYNEQFF.

The chain is built from TRBV24-1 and TRBJ2-3; TRBD1 matches 8 bases. The trim removed 3 bases at V and 3 bases at J, leaving 4 bases unmatched. The CDR3 loop spans 15 amino acids. CDR1 is KGHDR, CDR2 SFDVKD, per germline. The CDR3 DNA sequence: TGTGCCACCAGTGATCCGGGACAGGCTACAGATACGCAGTATTTT. The encoded protein is CATSDPGQATDTQYF.

This clonotype came up many times. V usage is TRBV7-8 and J usage is TRBJ1-1, with 7 bases lining up with TRBD1. Germline values: CDR1 SGHVS, CDR2 FQNEAQ. The CDR3 has 15 residues. The trim removed 1 base at V and 7 bases at J, leaving 9 bases unmatched. CDR3 nucleotides: TGTGCCAGCAGCTTAGGGCCAGCAGGGGGTGTTGAAGCTTTCTTT. Residues: CASSLGPAGGVEAFF.

The chain has TRBV12-3 or TRBV12-4 and TRBJ2-1; perhaps TRBD2 as D (5 bases). V gave up 2 bases and J gave up 0 bases, with 8 bases separating them. This CDR3 is 15 amino acids long. DNA for the CDR3: TGTGCCAGCAGTTTACCGGGGAGCTCCTACAATGAGCAGTTCTTC. This codes for CASSLPGSSYNEQFF.